This TCR beta chain stems from a study of blood T cell repertoires in COVID-19. Method: immunoSEQ multiplex PCR; TCRdb's copy keeps in-frame clones and lacks some. The sample yields approximately 470,000 clones, around 90% seen once. Trimming cost V 5 bases and J 2 bases, with 12 bases left between them. Germline-derived CDR1 and CDR2 are SEHNR and FQNEAQ (reference sequence). The CDR3 consists of 14 residues. This sequence originates from a young woman who had recovered from COVID-19. The chain links TRBV7-9 to TRBJ2-5; possibly TRBD1 for D (5 bases). Sequenced: PBMCs or T cells enriched from blood (not recorded which). CDR3 bases: TGTGCCAGCAGCCGAAGGGGATTACAAGAGACCCAGTACTTC. It yields the protein CASSRRGLQETQYF.